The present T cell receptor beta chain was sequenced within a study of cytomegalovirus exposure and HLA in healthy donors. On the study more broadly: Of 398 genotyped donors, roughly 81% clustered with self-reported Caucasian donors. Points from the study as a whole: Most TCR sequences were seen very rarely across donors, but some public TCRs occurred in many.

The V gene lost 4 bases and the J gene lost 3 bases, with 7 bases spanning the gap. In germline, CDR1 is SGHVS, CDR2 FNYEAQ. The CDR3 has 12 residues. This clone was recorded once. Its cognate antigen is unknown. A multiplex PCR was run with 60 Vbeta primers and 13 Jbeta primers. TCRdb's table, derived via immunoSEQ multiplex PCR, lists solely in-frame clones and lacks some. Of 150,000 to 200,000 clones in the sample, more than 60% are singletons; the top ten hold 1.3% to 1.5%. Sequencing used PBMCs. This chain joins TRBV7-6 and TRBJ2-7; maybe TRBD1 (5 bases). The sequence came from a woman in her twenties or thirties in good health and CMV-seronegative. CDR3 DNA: TGTGCCAGCAGCTCTAGGGGCTACGAGCAGTACTTC. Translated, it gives CASSSRGYEQYF.